Described below is a single T cell receptor (beta chain) sequence and its context. Additional DNA sequences in this sample encode the identical CDR3. The protocol was immunoSEQ multiplex PCR, while the TCRdb copy is restricted to in-frame clones and leaves out a portion. Among roughly 160,000 clones listed, just over 95% were seen once. The record originates from a study of control samples from healthy donors and cancer patients. Germline V gene sequence: CDR1 MDHEN, CDR2 SYDVKM. V was cut by 2 bases and J by 0 bases, with 8 bases left in between. CDR3 size: 15 residues. The TCR originated in a woman aged 30 to 39 in good health. J is TRBJ2-1 and V is TRBV28, with a weak D call TRBD2 (6 bases). Source material: blood. The CDR3 loop reads CASSLGGSSYNEQFF. The CDR3 region has the DNA TGTGCCAGCAGTTTAGGGGGGAGCTCCTACAATGAGCAGTTCTTC.